This note documents a single TCR beta chain sequence. The data originate from a study of blood T cell repertoires in COVID-19. Study overall: Spain, Italy and the United States supplied samples that represented acute and convalescent COVID-19. Nucleic acid was either cDNA or gDNA, and it came from T cells, B-cell-depleted T cells, or PBMCs.

The authors' processing: Using reference gene primer amplification, nucleated cell counts were estimated. The method was immunoSEQ multiplex PCR; TCRdb's version includes in-frame clones alone and lacks a portion of them. V, J and clone size derive from that table, while D and trimming were established from the DNA sequence. The repertoire holds 65,000 to 75,000 clones, with roughly nine tenths as singletons. The CDR3 is 18 residues long. Losses at the gene ends were 5 bases for V and 0 bases for J; bases not matched to a gene: 6. Looked up from germline, CDR1 is ENHRY and CDR2 is SYGVKD. Sequencing was done on a sample of peripheral blood. This TCR was sampled from a man in his forties or fifties with acute or convalescent COVID-19. This rearrangement joins TRBV10-3 to TRBJ2-6; 11 bases are shared with TRBD2. The CDR3 bases are TGTGCCATCAGTCATGGACTAGCGGGTTCCTCTGGGGCCAACGTCCTGACTTTC. Its protein product is CAISHGLAGSSGANVLTF.